The TCR beta chain under discussion was sequenced for a study of blood T cell repertoires in COVID-19. Looking at the study overall: Spain, Italy and the United States supplied samples that represented acute and convalescent COVID-19.

Repertoires were generated with immunoSEQ multiplex PCR, while TCRdb's copy carries only in-frame clones and drops some. The sample shows roughly 310,000 clones, around nine tenths of them seen only once. The CDR3 loop spans 14 amino acids. Trimming cost V 1 base and J 4 bases, with 9 bases left between them. Germline V CDR1 and CDR2: SGHRS, YFSETQ. The specimen was PBMCs or T cells enriched from blood (not recorded which). The chain carries TRBV5-1 and TRBJ1-3; weak D call: TRBD1 (6 bases). The receptor was derived from a woman aged 40 to 55 who had recovered from COVID-19. The CDR3 DNA follows: TGCGCCAGCAGCTTGTTTGGACAGGGAAACACCATATATTTT. Its translation is CASSLFGQGNTIYF.